A single sample is the source of the 13 T cell receptor beta chains below, sequenced in a study of T-cell memory formation after mild COVID-19. TCRdb used MiXCR to reprocess the 5' RACE reads, holding one entry per CDR3 protein. The sample shows around 320,000 distinct CDR3 sequences, roughly a fifth of them seen only once. The sequenced sample was PBMCs or a T cell subset sorted from them (not recorded which). The receptors were sampled from a young man who had mild COVID-19 (a few samples of this study predate the infection). Cell type and time point are not known.

The chain is built from TRBV7-2 and TRBJ2-7; the D gene is possibly TRBD2 (5 bases). Trimming cost V 0 bases and J 7 bases, with 10 bases left between them. The CDR3 is 13 amino acids. Germline V gene lookup returns CDR1 SGHTA and CDR2 FQGNSA. The CDR3 sequence: CASSLARWEEQYF. In DNA form, the CDR3 reads TGTGCCAGCAGCTTAGCCCGGTGGGAGGAGCAGTACTTC.

This chain connects TRBV5-5 to TRBJ1-2, with D perhaps matching TRBD1 (6 bases). Trimming shortened V by 0 bases and J by 4 bases, and 10 bases separated the two germline ends. The CDR3 has 14 residues. Germline V gives CDR1 SGHKS, CDR2 YYEKEE (reference sequence). The CDR3: CASSLDGGLYGYTF. The CDR3 nucleotides are TGTGCCAGCAGCTTGGATGGGGGGCTCTATGGCTACACCTTC.

V usage is TRBV28 and J usage is TRBJ2-5; 9 bases fit TRBD1. The V and J ends lost 2 bases and 2 bases, in that order; junction bases with no gene match: 3. This CDR3 comprises 15 residues. Germline CDR1 and CDR2: MDHEN and SYDVKM. Here the CDR3 DNA reads TGTGCCAGCAGTTTACCCGGGACAGGGCAAGAGACCCAGTACTTC. This codes for CASSLPGTGQETQYF.

The rearrangement links TRBV4-1 to TRBJ2-7; D gene unclear. There are 13 residues in the CDR3. V lost 1 base to trimming and J lost 3 bases, with 7 bases between them. Germline loops: CDR1 MGHRA, CDR2 YSYEKL. CDR3 DNA sequence: TGCGCCAGCAGCCAAGGTCCCCACTACGAGCAGTACGTC. Its translation: CASSQGPHYEQYV.

This clonotype was observed a few times. The J gene is TRBJ2-2, the V gene TRBV3-1; D gene ambiguous. Germline V gene lookup returns CDR1 LGHDT and CDR2 YNNKEL (reference sequence). V lost 1 base and J 7 bases, leaving 1 base between the germline ends. This CDR3 comprises 11 residues. CDR3 in amino acids: CASSQVGELFF. CDR3 sequence (DNA): TGTGCCAGCAGCCAAGTCGGGGAGCTGTTTTTT.

CDR3 protein: CASSLARTGGEKLFF. The CDR3 bases are TGTGCCAGCAGCTTAGCGCGGACAGGGGGAGAAAAACTGTTTTTT. The J gene is TRBJ1-4, the V gene TRBV7-2, with TRBD1 matching over 10 bases. The germline CDR1 and CDR2 sequences are SGHTA and FQGNSA. Unmatched junction bases numbered 3, after V lost 0 bases and J lost 8 bases. The CDR3 totals 15 residues.

CDR3 amino acids: CAIQDSKGTDTQYF. The CDR3 nucleotides are TGTGCCATCCAGGACAGTAAGGGCACAGATACGCAGTATTTT. The gene calls are TRBV10-3 and TRBJ2-3; a possible D gene is TRBD1 (6 bases). The length of the CDR3 is 14 residues. Trimming stripped 8 bases from V and 1 base from J, with 13 bases between. CDR1 ENHRY and CDR2 SYGVKD come from the germline V gene.

The CDR3 nucleotides read TGTGCCAGCAGCGATCTTGGGGAGCTGTTTTTT. It codes for CASSDLGELFF. The gene calls are TRBV11-2 and TRBJ2-2, with D unresolved. The CDR3 is made up of 11 amino acids. Trimming pared 5 bases from V and 8 bases from J, leaving 6 bases between. Germline CDR1 SGHAT, CDR2 FQNNGV.

This clonotype turned up a few times. The J gene is TRBJ2-7, the V gene TRBV3-1, with unresolved D. The CDR3 runs to 12 residues. Germline V gene sequence: CDR1 LGHDT, CDR2 YNNKEL (reference sequence). V was cut by 1 base and J by 3 bases, with 4 bases left in between. This chain's CDR3 is CASSQVLYEQYF. The CDR3 DNA follows: TGTGCCAGCAGCCAAGTCCTCTACGAGCAGTACTTC.

This clonotype was seen a few times. The V gene is TRBV4-1, the J gene TRBJ1-4, with unresolved D. The CDR3 is made up of 11 amino acids. Trimming stripped 5 bases from V and 4 bases from J, with 2 bases between. CDR1 is MGHRA, CDR2 YSYEKL, per germline. The CDR3 region has the DNA TGCGCCAGCAGCTATAATGAAAAACTGTTTTTT. This codes for CASSYNEKLFF.

This clonotype was detected ten times or more. The chain is built from TRBV5-1 and TRBJ1-4, with 8 bases aligning to TRBD1. The CDR3 contains 15 residues. Germline V lookup: CDR1 SGHRS, CDR2 YFSETQ. Trimming took 0 bases from V and 4 from J; bases not matched to a gene: 2. The DNA for the CDR3 is TGCGCCAGCAGCTTGGGACAGGGGCGTAATGAAAAACTGTTTTTT. Translated, it gives CASSLGQGRNEKLFF.

This clonotype was found a few times. The V and J genes are TRBV7-3 and TRBJ1-1; no reliable D call. The CDR3 has 13 amino acids. Germline V gives CDR1 SGHTA, CDR2 FQGTGA. Between the trimmed V and J ends, which lost 4 bases and 0 bases, there was a span of 6 bases. The CDR3 DNA reads as TGTGCCAGCAGCTCCGAGTTGAACACTGAAGCTTTCTTT. It translates to CASSSELNTEAFF.

The chain recombines TRBV20-1 with TRBJ2-4; D uncertain. V gave up 2 bases and J gave up 8 bases, with 19 bases separating them. The CDR3 is 15 residues long. Germline V gene data show CDR1 as DFQATT and CDR2 as SNEGSKA (reference sequence). Here the CDR3 DNA reads TGCAGTGCTAGACGGGCCTCTTACTTTGAGGACATTCAGTACTTC. The encoded protein is CSARRASYFEDIQYF.